This paragraph reports one TCR beta chain. Its matching antigen is unknown. This sample is part of a study of CD8+ T cells in alopecia areata. Study as a whole: Treated individuals took tofacitinib by mouth, 5 to 10 mg twice daily.

The treatment: oral pan-JAK inhibitor, 5-10 mg twice daily. The researchers isolated CD4+ and CD8+ T cells from PBMCs by sorting. Reverse transcribed after extraction, RNA yielded cDNA as the sequencing template. Produced via immunoSEQ multiplex PCR; TCRdb's table is partial and in-frame only. The sample includes about 210,000 clones, around 65% seen only once; the top ten take about 4%. Whole-study findings and limits: Clonality in lesional scalp, especially alopecia totalis/universalis, exceeded that of normal scalp.

The ends were cut back, 1 base at V and 1 base at J, with 7 bases in the middle. Germline V gives CDR1 SEHNR, CDR2 FQNEAQ (reference sequence). CDR3 length equals 14 residues. This receptor was obtained from a human donor with alopecia areata. The chain has TRBV7-9 and TRBJ2-5; D ambiguous. Sample: CD4+ T cells sorted from blood, taken at week 4, from a patient treated with tofacitinib. CDR3 protein: CASSLGRAQETQYF. DNA of the CDR3: TGTGCCAGCAGCTTAGGAAGGGCCCAAGAGACCCAGTACTTC.